A selection of T cell receptor beta chains follows, all from one sample in a study of Ad26.COV2.S vaccination and SARS-CoV-2 variants. This table comes from immunoSEQ multiplex PCR, and its TCRdb copy is limited to in-frame clones, with some not included. The table lists a few hundred thousand clones, over 75% of them singletons. Specimen: peripheral blood, collected in a trial of Ad26.COV2.S vaccine versus placebo. These receptors were collected from a person between 18 and 65 years old who received the Ad26.COV2.S COVID-19 vaccine or a placebo. CDR3s include the opening cysteine and the closing phenylalanine or tryptophan. The D gene is left open where the match is weak. Clone sizes are given selectively: once, few, many, or a class where the clone is expanded.

size,J,D,V,DNA,CDR3
.,TRBJ2-2,.,TRBV18,TGTGCCAGCTCCAGGGAGGCGGCGACGAACACCGGGGAGCTGTTTTTT,CASSREAATNTGELFF
.,TRBJ2-7,TRBD2,TRBV7-2,TGTGCCAGCAGCCGGACTAGCGGGGGACTCTCCTACGAGCAGTACTTC,CASSRTSGGLSYEQYF
once,TRBJ1-2,TRBD1,TRBV7-2,TGTGCCAGCAGCTTGCAGGGGGTCTGGTATGGCTACACCTTC,CASSLQGVWYGYTF
.,TRBJ1-5,.,TRBV2,TGTGCCAGCAGTGATGGGTCAGGGTTAAATCAGCCCCAGCATTTT,CASSDGSGLNQPQHF
.,TRBJ2-7,.,TRBV5-5,TGTGCCAGCAGCTTCCTACAGGGGGGGGCAGGCGAGCAGTACTTC,CASSFLQGGAGEQYF
once,TRBJ2-3,TRBD2,TRBV30,TGTGCCTGGGGTCCGGGACTAGCGAGCGGGCGCTCTAGCACAGATACGCAGTATTTT,CAWGPGLASGRSSTDTQYF
.,TRBJ2-1,TRBD2,TRBV18,TGTGCCAGCTCACCAAGAACTAGCGGGAGTGGGAATGAGCAGTTCTTC,CASSPRTSGSGNEQFF
few,TRBJ2-7,TRBD1,TRBV27,TGTGCCAGCAGTCCGGGACAGGGGGTCCGCGAGCAGTACTTC,CASSPGQGVREQYF
.,TRBJ1-1,.,TRBV5-6,TGTGCCAGCAGCTTAGGTCCGGGGGGAACTGAAGCTTTCTTT,CASSLGPGGTEAFF
.,TRBJ2-7,.,TRBV19,TGTGCCAGTAGTTCACAGGGATTTGAGCAGTACTTC,CASSSQGFEQYF
once,TRBJ1-2,.,TRBV5-6,TGTGCCAGCAGCTTTTCGGGGGGAGTGGGCTATGGCTACACCTTC,CASSFSGGVGYGYTF
.,TRBJ2-6,.,TRBV27,TGTGCCAGCAGTTTAGGGGCTGCCGGGGCCAACGTCCTGACTTTC,CASSLGAAGANVLTF
.,TRBJ2-3,TRBD2,TRBV5-1,TGCGCCAGCAGCAGAGATCGGGGTAGCGGGGGTCTCAGCACAGATACGCAGTATTTT,CASSRDRGSGGLSTDTQYF
.,TRBJ2-6,.,TRBV5-5,TGTGCCAGCAGCTTGTCTCCCCTGTATGCTGGGGCCAACGTCCTGACTTTC,CASSLSPLYAGANVLTF
.,TRBJ1-2,.,TRBV19,TGTGCCAGTAGTGAGGTCTGGGGGATGGCTAACTATGGCTACACCTTC,CASSEVWGMANYGYTF
.,TRBJ1-2,.,TRBV2,TGTGCCAGCACTCTCGCGAGGGAGGTCGGCTACACCTTC,CASTLAREVGYTF
.,TRBJ1-1,.,TRBV5-1,TGCGCCAGCAGCTTGGAGGGGCTTGGTGAAGCTTTCTTT,CASSLEGLGEAFF
once,TRBJ2-5,TRBD2,TRBV5-4,TGTGCCAGCAGCTTAAGGACTAGCGGGGATCAAGAGACCCAGTACTTC,CASSLRTSGDQETQYF
.,TRBJ2-7,.,TRBV7-9,TGTGCCAGCAGCTTAGTTTCCTACGAGCAGTACTTC,CASSLVSYEQYF